This TCR beta chain originates from a study of T cell repertoires in cytomegalovirus infection. Study overall: Based on public TCR beta signatures, there were indications of CMV infection and of a matching HLA type.

TCRdb analysed the reads with MiXCR anew, one entry per CDR3 protein. The sample consists of 150,000 or so distinct CDR3 sequences, about 6% of them appearing once. Notes on the study in general: Adding up the frequency of public TCR beta families identified people who carried CMV plus the relevant HLA.

Trimming took 3 bases from V and 2 from J; bases not matched to a gene: 6. This CDR3 region has 15 residues. CDR1 is SGHTA, CDR2 FQGNSA, per germline. There are many counts of this clonotype. Its antigen is not identified. The chain combines TRBV7-2 with TRBJ1-1, with TRBD1 matching over 7 bases. The source of this sequence is a human donor in good health (CMV status not recorded). Some clones in this sample may be carry-over from other donors' samples. The sequencing input was PBMCs. CDR3 amino acids: CASSFSPGGNTEAFF. The CDR3 coding sequence is TGTGCCAGCAGCTTCTCTCCAGGGGGAAACACTGAAGCTTTCTTT.